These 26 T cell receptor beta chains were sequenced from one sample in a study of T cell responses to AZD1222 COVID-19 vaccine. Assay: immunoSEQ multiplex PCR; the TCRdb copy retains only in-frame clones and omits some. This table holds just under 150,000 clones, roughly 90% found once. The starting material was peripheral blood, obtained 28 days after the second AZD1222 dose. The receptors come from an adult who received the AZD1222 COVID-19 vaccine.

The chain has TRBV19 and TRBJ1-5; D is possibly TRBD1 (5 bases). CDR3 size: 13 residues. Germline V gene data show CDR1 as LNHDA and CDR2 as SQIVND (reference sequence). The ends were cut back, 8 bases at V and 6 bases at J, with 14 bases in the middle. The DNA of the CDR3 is TGTGCCAGTTTGGGGGGTGGGGGTCAGCCCCAGCATTTT. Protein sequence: CASLGGGGQPQHF.

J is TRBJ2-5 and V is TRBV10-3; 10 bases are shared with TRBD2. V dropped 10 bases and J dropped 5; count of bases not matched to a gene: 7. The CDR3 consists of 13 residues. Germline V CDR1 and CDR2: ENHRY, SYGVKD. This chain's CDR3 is CATSSGSGETQYF. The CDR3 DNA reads TGTGCCACCTCTAGCGGGAGTGGGGAGACCCAGTACTTC.

CDR3 sequence reads: CASSVTGQGFDEQYF. The CDR3 nucleotides read TGTGCCAGCAGCGTTACGGGACAGGGTTTCGACGAGCAGTACTTC. V is TRBV9 and J is TRBJ2-7, with 9 bases identical to TRBD1. The junction had 8 bases not matched to a gene; V was cut back by 2 bases and J by 5 bases. CDR3 length: 15 amino acids. Germline V gene sequence: CDR1 SGDLS, CDR2 YYNGEE.

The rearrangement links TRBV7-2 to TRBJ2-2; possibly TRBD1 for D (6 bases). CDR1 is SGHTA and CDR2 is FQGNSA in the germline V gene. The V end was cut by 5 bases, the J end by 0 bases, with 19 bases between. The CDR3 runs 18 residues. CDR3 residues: CASSPLPPQGPNTGELFF. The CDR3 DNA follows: TGTGCCAGCAGCCCGCTTCCCCCACAGGGCCCGAACACCGGGGAGCTGTTTTTT.

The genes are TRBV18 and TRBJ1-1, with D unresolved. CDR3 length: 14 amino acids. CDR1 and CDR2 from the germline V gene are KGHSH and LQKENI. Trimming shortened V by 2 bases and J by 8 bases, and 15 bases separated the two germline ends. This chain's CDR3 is CASSPSGLNMEAFF. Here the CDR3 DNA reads TGTGCCAGCTCACCATCCGGTCTCAACATGGAAGCTTTCTTT.

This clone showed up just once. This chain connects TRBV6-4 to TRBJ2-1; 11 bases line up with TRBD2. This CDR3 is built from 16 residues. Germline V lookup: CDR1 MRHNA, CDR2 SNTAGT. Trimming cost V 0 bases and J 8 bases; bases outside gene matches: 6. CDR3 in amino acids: CASSDSVAGGPHEQFF. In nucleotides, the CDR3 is TGTGCCAGCAGTGACTCGGTAGCGGGAGGGCCACATGAGCAGTTCTTC.

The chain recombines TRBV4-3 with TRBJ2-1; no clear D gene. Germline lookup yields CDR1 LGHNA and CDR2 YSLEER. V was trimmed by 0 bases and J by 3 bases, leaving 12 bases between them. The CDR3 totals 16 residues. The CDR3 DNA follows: TGCGCCAGCAGCCAAGATCAAAGGCCATTCTACAATGAGCAGTTCTTC. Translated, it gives CASSQDQRPFYNEQFF.

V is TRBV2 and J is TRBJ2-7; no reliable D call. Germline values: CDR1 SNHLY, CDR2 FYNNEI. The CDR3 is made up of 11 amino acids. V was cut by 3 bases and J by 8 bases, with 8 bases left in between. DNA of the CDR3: TGTGCCAGCAGTGATGAGGAGAAGCAGTACTTC. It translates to CASSDEEKQYF.

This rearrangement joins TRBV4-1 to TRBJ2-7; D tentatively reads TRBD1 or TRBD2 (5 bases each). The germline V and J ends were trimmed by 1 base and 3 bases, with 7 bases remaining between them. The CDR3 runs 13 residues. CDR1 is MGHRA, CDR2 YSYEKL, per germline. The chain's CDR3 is CASSQGGFYEQYF. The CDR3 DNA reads TGCGCCAGCAGCCAAGGGGGGTTCTACGAGCAGTACTTC.

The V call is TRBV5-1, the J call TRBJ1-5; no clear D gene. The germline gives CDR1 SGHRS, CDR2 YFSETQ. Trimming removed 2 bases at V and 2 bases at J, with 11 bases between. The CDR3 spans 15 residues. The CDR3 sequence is CASSLIPGGNQPQHF. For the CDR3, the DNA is TGCGCCAGCAGCTTAATCCCCGGAGGCAATCAGCCCCAGCATTTT.

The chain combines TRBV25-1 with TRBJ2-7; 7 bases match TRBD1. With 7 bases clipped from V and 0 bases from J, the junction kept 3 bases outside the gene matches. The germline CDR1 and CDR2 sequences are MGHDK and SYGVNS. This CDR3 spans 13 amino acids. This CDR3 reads CASTDRFSYEQYF. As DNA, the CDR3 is TGTGCCAGCACGGACAGGTTCTCCTACGAGCAGTACTTC.

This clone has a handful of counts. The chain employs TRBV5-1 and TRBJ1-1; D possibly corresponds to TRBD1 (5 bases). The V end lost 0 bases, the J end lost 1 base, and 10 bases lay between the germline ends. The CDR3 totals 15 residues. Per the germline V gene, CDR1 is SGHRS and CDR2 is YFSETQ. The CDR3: CASSLGGTGNTEAFF. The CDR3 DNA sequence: TGCGCCAGCAGCTTGGGGGGCACAGGGAACACTGAAGCTTTCTTT.

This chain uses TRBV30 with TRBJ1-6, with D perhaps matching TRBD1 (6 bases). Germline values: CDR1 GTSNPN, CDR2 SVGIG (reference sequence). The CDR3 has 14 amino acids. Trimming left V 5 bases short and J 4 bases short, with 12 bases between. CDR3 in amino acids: CAWATGIYNSPLHF. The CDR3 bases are TGTGCCTGGGCGACAGGAATTTATAATTCACCCCTCCACTTT.

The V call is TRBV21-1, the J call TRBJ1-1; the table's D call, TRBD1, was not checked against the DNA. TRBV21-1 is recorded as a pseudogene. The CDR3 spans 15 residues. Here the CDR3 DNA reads TGTGCCAGCAGCAGCCCTTGGACAGGGGCCGGTGAAGCTTTCTTT. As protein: CASSSPWTGAGEAFF.

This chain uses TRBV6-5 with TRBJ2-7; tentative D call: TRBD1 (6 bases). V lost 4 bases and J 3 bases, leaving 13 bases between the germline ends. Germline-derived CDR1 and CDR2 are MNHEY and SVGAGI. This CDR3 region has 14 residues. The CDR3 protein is CASSSPPDSYEQYF. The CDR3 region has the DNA TGTGCCAGCAGTTCCCCGCCGGACAGCTACGAGCAGTACTTC.

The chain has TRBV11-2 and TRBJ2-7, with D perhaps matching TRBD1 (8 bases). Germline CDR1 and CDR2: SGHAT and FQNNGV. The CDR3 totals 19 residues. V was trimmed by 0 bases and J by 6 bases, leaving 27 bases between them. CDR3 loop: CASSLDWGGQAVQGREQYF. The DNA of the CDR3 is TGTGCCAGCAGCTTAGATTGGGGGGGACAGGCCGTACAGGGACGCGAGCAGTACTTC.

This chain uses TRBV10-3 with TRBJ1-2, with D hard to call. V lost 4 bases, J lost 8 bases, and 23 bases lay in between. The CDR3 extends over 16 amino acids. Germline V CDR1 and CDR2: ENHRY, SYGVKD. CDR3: CAISGTLRPEAYGYTF. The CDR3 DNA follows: TGTGCCATCAGTGGCACATTACGACCAGAGGCTTACGGCTACACCTTC.

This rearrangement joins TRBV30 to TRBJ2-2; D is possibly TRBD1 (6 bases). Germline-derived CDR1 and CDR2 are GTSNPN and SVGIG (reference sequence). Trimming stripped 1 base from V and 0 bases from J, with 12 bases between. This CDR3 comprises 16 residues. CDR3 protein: CAWSGGQLSNTGELFF. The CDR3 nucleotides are TGTGCCTGGAGTGGAGGACAGCTCTCGAACACCGGGGAGCTGTTTTTT.

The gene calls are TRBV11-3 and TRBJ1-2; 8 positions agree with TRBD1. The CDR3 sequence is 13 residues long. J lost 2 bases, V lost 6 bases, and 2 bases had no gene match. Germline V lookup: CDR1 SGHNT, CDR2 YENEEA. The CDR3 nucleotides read TGTGCCAGCAGTAACAGGGGGAACTATGGCTACACCTTC. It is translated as CASSNRGNYGYTF.

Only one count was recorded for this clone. The CDR3 DNA reads TGCGCCAGCAGCCAAGGCGGGATGGGGCCCTACAATGAGCAGTTCTTC. Residues: CASSQGGMGPYNEQFF. The chain combines TRBV4-1 with TRBJ2-1; D is perhaps TRBD2 (6 bases). The ends were cut back, 1 base at V and 2 bases at J, with 12 bases in the middle. The CDR3 contains 16 residues. The V gene's germline CDR1 is MGHRA and CDR2 YSYEKL.

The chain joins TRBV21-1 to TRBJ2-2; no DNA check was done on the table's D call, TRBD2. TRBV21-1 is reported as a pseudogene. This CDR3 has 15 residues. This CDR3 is CASSILGSNTGELFF. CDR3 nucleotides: TGTGCCAGCAGCATCCTCGGGTCTAACACCGGGGAGCTGTTTTTT.

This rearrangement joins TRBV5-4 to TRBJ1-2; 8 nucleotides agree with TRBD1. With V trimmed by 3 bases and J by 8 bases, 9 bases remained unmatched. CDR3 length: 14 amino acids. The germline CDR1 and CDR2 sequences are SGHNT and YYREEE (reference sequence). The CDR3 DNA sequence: TGTGCCAGCAGCTCTGACAGGGGAAAGGGAGGCTACACCTTC. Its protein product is CASSSDRGKGGYTF.

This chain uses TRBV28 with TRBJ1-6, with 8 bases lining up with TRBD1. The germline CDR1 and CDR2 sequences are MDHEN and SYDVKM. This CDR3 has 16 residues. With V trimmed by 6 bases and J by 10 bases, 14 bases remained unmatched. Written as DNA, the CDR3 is TGTGCCAGCAGCACGTTGGGCAGGGGGCTTGGATCACCCCTCCACTTT. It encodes CASSTLGRGLGSPLHF.

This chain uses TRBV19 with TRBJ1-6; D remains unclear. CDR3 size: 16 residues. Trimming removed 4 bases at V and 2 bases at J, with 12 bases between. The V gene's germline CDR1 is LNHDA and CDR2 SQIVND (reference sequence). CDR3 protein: CASSNRKPTYNSPLHF. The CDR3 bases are TGTGCCAGTAGTAATAGGAAACCGACCTATAATTCACCCCTCCACTTT.

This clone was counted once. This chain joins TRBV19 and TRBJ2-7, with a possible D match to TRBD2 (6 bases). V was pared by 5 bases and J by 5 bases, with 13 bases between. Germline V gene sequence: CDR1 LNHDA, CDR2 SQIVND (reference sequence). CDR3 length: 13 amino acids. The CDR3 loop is CASSWDFENEQYF. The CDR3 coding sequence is TGTGCCAGTAGTTGGGACTTTGAGAACGAGCAGTACTTC.

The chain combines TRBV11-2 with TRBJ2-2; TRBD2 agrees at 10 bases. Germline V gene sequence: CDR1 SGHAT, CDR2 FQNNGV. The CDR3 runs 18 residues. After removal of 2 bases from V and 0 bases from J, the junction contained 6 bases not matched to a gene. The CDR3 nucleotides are TGTGCCAGCAGCTTACCAGCGGGAGGGTCAGCGAACACCGGGGAGCTGTTTTTT. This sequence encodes CASSLPAGGSANTGELFF.